The 4 T cell receptor beta chains below were found in one sample sequenced in a study of Graves' ophthalmopathy and Graves' hyperthyroidism (dated 2018 in TCRdb). Reads for this sample came from an Illumina HiSeq 2000. For repertoire sequencing, TCR beta CDR3 regions were amplified from RNA transcripts. The first round was an RT-PCR using HTBI primers with the Qiagen OneStep RT-PCR kit, and this first round was followed by a second-round multiplex PCR, then size selection and purification. The public reads were reprocessed in TCRdb via fastp at Q25 and MiXCR, keeping in-frame beta chains. Merged by CDR3 protein, the rows form single entries marked with the most common genes and DNA. The sample contains around 660,000 distinct CDR3 sequences, under 50% of them found a single time. The ten largest make up around 3.3% of the sample. The sequencing input was peripheral blood. These receptors were collected from an adult man with Graves' ophthalmopathy.

The gene calls are TRBV13 and TRBJ2-7, with D possibly called TRBD1 or TRBD2 (5 bases each). Germline loops: CDR1 PRHDT, CDR2 FYEKMQ (reference sequence). V was shortened by 5 bases and J by 3 bases, with 14 bases between the two germline ends. The CDR3 runs to 14 residues. The CDR3 nucleotides are TGTGCCAGCAGCCACCGGGACGGCAACTACGAGCAGTACTTC. It is translated as CASSHRDGNYEQYF.

At least ten counts were recorded for this clonotype. The rearrangement uses TRBV20-1 and TRBJ2-5, with TRBD2 identical over 12 bases. Germline V CDR1 and CDR2: DFQATT, SNEGSKA (reference sequence). After removal of 1 base from V and 9 bases from J, the junction contained 6 bases not matched to a gene. CDR3 size: 14 residues. CDR3 residues: CSARGTSGTSAQYF. The CDR3 nucleotides read TGCAGTGCTAGAGGGACTAGCGGGACCTCGGCCCAGTACTTC.

The chain uses TRBV29-1 and TRBJ1-4; D perhaps matches TRBD1 (5 bases). V was clipped by 7 bases and J by 9 bases, with 12 bases between them. Germline lookup yields CDR1 SQVTM and CDR2 ANQGSEA. The CDR3 is 11 amino acids. In DNA form, the CDR3 reads TGCAGCGCCACACCAGGGCAAAAACTGTTTTTT. Protein sequence: CSATPGQKLFF.

This clonotype was seen ten or more times. The gene calls are TRBV10-3 and TRBJ1-5, with D unclear. Trimming shortened V by 4 bases and J by 0 bases, and 7 bases separated the two germline ends. Per germline, CDR1 ENHRY and CDR2 SYGVKD. The CDR3 has 14 residues. This chain's CDR3 is CAISGRDSNQPQHF. The CDR3 DNA follows: TGTGCCATCAGTGGTAGGGATAGCAATCAGCCCCAGCATTTT.